This T cell receptor (beta chain) comes out of a study of T cell responses to AZD1222 COVID-19 vaccine. On the study more broadly: Second-dose timings of about 4 or about 12 weeks were pooled.

Repertoires were generated with immunoSEQ multiplex PCR, while TCRdb's copy carries only in-frame clones and drops some. The repertoire includes roughly 81,000 clones, 80% to 90% of them detected once, and 16% sits in the top ten. CDR1 SGHNT and CDR2 YYREEE come from the germline V gene (reference sequence). V lost 0 bases and J 3 bases, leaving 12 bases between the germline ends. This CDR3 has 15 residues. Broader study findings: Baseline antibody screening turned up just a handful of seropositive AZD1222 recipients. The study found vaccine-associated CD4 TCRs spanning spike, dominant at 160-218 and 743-854. Clonal diversity was possibly underestimated, and white British individuals and females predominated among donors.

Comments on this clone: Its target is not known.

The sequencing used peripheral blood, collected on day 0 of AZD1222 vaccination. This sequence was found in an adult in good health. This chain connects TRBV5-4 to TRBJ1-2; D not resolved. The CDR3 DNA reads as TGTGCCAGCAGCTTGGCTCGAGGGCGCGACTATGGCTACACCTTC. This sequence encodes CASSLARGRDYGYTF.